Presented here are 13 T cell receptor beta chains from one specimen sequenced in a study of control samples from healthy donors and cancer patients. Measured with immunoSEQ multiplex PCR; TCRdb has only the in-frame clones, and not every one. The sample holds about 79,000 clones, over 85% seen once. The source material was PBMCs. These receptors were obtained from a woman aged 40 to 55 with lung cancer.

The rearrangement joins TRBV4-1 to TRBJ1-3; D is possibly TRBD1 (5 bases). This CDR3 has 16 amino acids. With 0 bases removed from V and 0 bases from J, the gap between germline ends came to 9 bases. Germline loops: CDR1 MGHRA, CDR2 YSYEKL. CDR3 sequence: CASSQDRDSSGNTIYF. CDR3 DNA sequence: TGCGCCAGCAGCCAAGACAGGGACTCCTCTGGAAACACCATATATTTT.

The rearrangement uses TRBV27 and TRBJ1-1; D gene unclear. The CDR3 spans 13 residues. With 0 bases removed from V and 3 bases from J, the gap between germline ends came to 5 bases. Germline loops: CDR1 MNHEY, CDR2 SMNVEV (reference sequence). CDR3 sequence (DNA): TGTGCCAGCAGTTTATCGAGATACACTGAAGCTTTCTTT. This sequence encodes CASSLSRYTEAFF.

V usage is TRBV19 and J usage is TRBJ1-6; weak D call: TRBD1 (6 bases). Germline V gene data show CDR1 as LNHDA and CDR2 as SQIVND (reference sequence). The CDR3 runs to 14 residues. Trimming shortened V by 1 base and J by 9 bases, and 10 bases separated the two germline ends. CDR3: CASSIGRGGSPLHF. The CDR3 DNA reads TGTGCCAGTAGTATAGGCAGGGGTGGTTCACCCCTCCACTTT. Drawing the rest from reference TRBV19 and TRBJ1-6, the complete variable domain is DGGITQSPKYLFRKEGQNVTLSCEQNLNHDAMYWYRQDPGQGLRLIYYSQIVNDFQKGDIAEGYSVSREKKESFPLTVTSAQKNPTAFYLCASSIGRGGSPLHFGNGTRLTVT.

The V call is TRBV19, the J call TRBJ2-1; D is unclear. The germline V and J ends were trimmed by 6 bases and 14 bases, with 20 bases remaining between them. Germline V gene data show CDR1 as LNHDA and CDR2 as SQIVND (reference sequence). CDR3 length: 13 amino acids. The CDR3: CASRGSSQLSEFF. The CDR3 DNA follows: TGTGCCAGTAGGGGAAGTAGCCAGCTGAGCGAGTTCTTC.

The rearrangement uses TRBV6-5 and TRBJ1-1; tentative D call: TRBD1 (5 bases). V was trimmed by 7 bases and J by 8 bases, leaving 11 bases between them. The germline gives CDR1 MNHEY, CDR2 SVGAGI. The CDR3 consists of 11 residues. CDR3 sequence (DNA): TGTGCCAGCACGGGGGGGTTCGAAGCTTTCTTT. Its protein is CASTGGFEAFF.

The J gene is TRBJ1-1, the V gene TRBV7-9; D not resolved. The CDR3 is 13 amino acids. Trimming removed 7 bases at V and 1 base at J, with 10 bases between. Germline values: CDR1 SEHNR, CDR2 FQNEAQ (reference sequence). The CDR3 here is CASMGSGNTEAFF. The CDR3 region has the DNA TGTGCCAGCATGGGGTCAGGGAACACTGAAGCTTTCTTT. The entire variable domain, with the rest obtained from reference TRBV7-9 and TRBJ1-1, is as follows: DTGVSQNPRHKITKRGQNVTFRCDPISEHNRLYWYRQTLGQGPEFLTYFQNEAQLEKSRLLSDRFSAERPKGSFSTLEIQRTEQGDSAMYLCASMGSGNTEAFFGQGTRLTVV.

V and J are TRBV4-1 and TRBJ1-5; 9 positions agree with TRBD1. CDR1 is MGHRA, CDR2 YSYEKL, per germline. This CDR3 is built from 16 residues. J gave up 0 bases and V 2 bases, and 2 bases lay outside the gene matches. This CDR3 is CASSQTGGFSNQPQHF. Here the CDR3 DNA reads TGCGCCAGCAGCCAAACAGGGGGCTTTAGCAATCAGCCCCAGCATTTT.

This clone was observed a few times. J is TRBJ1-5 and V is TRBV19; the match to TRBD1 covers 9 bases. The CDR3 runs 14 residues. J gave up 5 bases and V 2 bases, and 1 base lay outside the gene matches. Germline assignment: CDR1 LNHDA and CDR2 SQIVND (reference sequence). Here the CDR3 DNA reads TGTGCCAGTAGTATATGGACAGGGGATCAGCCCCAGCATTTT. This sequence encodes CASSIWTGDQPQHF.

The chain carries TRBV6-5 and TRBJ1-5, with 7 bases matching TRBD1. There are 15 residues in the CDR3. The ends lost 11 bases at V and 6 bases at J; junction bases unmatched: 16. Germline V gene data show CDR1 as MNHEY and CDR2 as SVGAGI. The CDR3 sequence: CAASLREGASQPQHF. The CDR3 DNA reads as TGTGCCGCATCCCTCCGGGAGGGGGCGAGTCAGCCCCAGCATTTT.

The V gene is TRBV5-4, the J gene TRBJ1-3; the D is unclear. The CDR3 consists of 15 residues. The ends were cut back, 2 bases at V and 0 bases at J, with 9 bases in the middle. Germline values: CDR1 SGHNT, CDR2 YYREEE (reference sequence). The CDR3 DNA reads as TGTGCCAGCAGCTTTGGACCGAACTCTGGAAACACCATATATTTT. This translates into CASSFGPNSGNTIYF.

The J gene is TRBJ1-1, the V gene TRBV19; D is ambiguous. The V gene's germline CDR1 is LNHDA and CDR2 SQIVND (reference sequence). The CDR3 runs to 12 residues. Trimming removed 7 bases from V and 5 bases from J, with 11 bases in between. DNA for the CDR3: TGTGCCAGTACCAACGGGGTGACTGAAGCTTTCTTT. This codes for CASTNGVTEAFF.

The V gene is TRBV5-5, the J gene TRBJ2-3; TRBD2 might be the D (7 bases). Germline lookup yields CDR1 SGHKS and CDR2 YYEKEE (reference sequence). The CDR3 spans 14 residues. V lost 5 bases, J lost 8 bases, and 18 bases lay in between. The CDR3 DNA follows: TGTGCCAGCAGACGGACCGGGGGGACAACTACGCAGTATTTT. Translation: CASRRTGGTTTQYF.

V usage is TRBV5-6 and J usage is TRBJ1-2; 8 positions agree with TRBD1. CDR3 size: 14 residues. Germline V CDR1 and CDR2: SGHDT, YYEEEE. The V and J ends lost 6 bases and 4 bases, in that order; junction bases with no gene match: 8. CDR3 region: CASTQTGGGYGYTF. The DNA for the CDR3 is TGTGCCAGCACCCAAACAGGGGGGGGCTATGGCTACACCTTC.